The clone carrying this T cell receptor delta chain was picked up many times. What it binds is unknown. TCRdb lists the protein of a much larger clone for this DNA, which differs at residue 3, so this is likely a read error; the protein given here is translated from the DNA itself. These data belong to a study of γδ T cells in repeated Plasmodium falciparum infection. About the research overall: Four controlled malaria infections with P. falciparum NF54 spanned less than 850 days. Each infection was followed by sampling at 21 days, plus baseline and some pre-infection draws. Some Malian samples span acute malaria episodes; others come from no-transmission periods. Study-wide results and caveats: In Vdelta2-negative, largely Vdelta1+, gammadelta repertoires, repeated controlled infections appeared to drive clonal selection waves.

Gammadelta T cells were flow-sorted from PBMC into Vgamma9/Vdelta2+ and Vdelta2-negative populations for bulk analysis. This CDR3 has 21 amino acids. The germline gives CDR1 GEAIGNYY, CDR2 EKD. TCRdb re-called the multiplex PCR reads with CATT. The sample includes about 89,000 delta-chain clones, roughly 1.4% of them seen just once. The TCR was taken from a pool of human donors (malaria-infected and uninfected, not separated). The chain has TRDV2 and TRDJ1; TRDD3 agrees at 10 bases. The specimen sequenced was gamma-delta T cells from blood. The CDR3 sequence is CARDAYWGMTSGAGGTDKLIF. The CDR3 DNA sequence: TGTGCCCGTGACGCGTACTGGGGGATGACTTCGGGTGCGGGTGGCACCGATAAACTCATCTTT.